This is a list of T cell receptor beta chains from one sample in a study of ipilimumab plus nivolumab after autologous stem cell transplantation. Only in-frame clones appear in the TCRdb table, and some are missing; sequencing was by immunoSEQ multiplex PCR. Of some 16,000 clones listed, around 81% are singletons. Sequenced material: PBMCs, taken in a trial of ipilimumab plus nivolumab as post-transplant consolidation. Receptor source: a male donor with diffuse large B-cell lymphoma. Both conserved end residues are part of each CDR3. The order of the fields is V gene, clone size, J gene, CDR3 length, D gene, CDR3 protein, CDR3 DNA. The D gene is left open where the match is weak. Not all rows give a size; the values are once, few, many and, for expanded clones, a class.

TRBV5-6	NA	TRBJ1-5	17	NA	CASSSYRPIYSNQPQHF	TGTGCCAGCAGCTCGTACAGGCCCATTTATAGCAATCAGCCCCAGCATTTT
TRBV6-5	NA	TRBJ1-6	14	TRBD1	CASRRTGNNSPLHF	TGTGCCAGCAGACGGACAGGGAATAATTCACCCCTCCACTTT
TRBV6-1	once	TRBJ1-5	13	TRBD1	CASRTGNNQPQHF	TGTGCCAGCAGGACAGGGAACAATCAGCCCCAGCATTTT
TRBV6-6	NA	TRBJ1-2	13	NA	CASSYSGTYGYTF	TGTGCCAGCAGTTACTCGGGGACATATGGCTACACCTTC
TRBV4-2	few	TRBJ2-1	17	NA	CASSQDLEGSNNNEQFF	TGTGCCAGCAGCCAAGATTTAGAGGGATCGAATAACAATGAGCAGTTCTTC
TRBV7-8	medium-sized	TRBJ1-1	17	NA	CASSPDWAGSSQVRAFF	TGTGCCAGCAGCCCCGATTGGGCTGGGAGTTCTCAAGTGCGGGCTTTCTTT
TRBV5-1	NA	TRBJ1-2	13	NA	CASSLAPTRGYTF	TGCGCCAGCAGCTTGGCTCCAACTAGGGGCTACACCTTC
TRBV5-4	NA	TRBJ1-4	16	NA	CASSKGSGAPNEKLFF	TGTGCCAGCAGCAAAGGATCAGGGGCCCCCAATGAAAAACTGTTTTTT
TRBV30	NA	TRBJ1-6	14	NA	CAWSLKGWYSPLHF	TGTGCCTGGAGTTTAAAGGGCTGGTATTCACCCCTCCACTTT
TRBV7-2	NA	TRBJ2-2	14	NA	CASSFGGMYGELFF	TGTGCCAGCAGCTTTGGGGGGATGTACGGGGAGCTGTTTTTT
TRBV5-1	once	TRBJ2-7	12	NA	CASSLIGQEQYF	TGCGCCAGCAGCTTAATAGGGCAGGAGCAGTACTTC
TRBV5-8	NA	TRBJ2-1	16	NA	CASSSGTGSSYNEQFF	TGTGCCAGCAGCTCTGGGACGGGTAGCTCCTACAATGAGCAGTTCTTC
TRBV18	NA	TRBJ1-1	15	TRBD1	CASSLSQGEATEAFF	TGTGCCAGCTCACTCTCCCAGGGGGAGGCCACTGAAGCTTTCTTT
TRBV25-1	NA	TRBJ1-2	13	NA	CASDEAGVGGYTF	TGTGCCAGCGATGAGGCAGGGGTGGGAGGCTACACCTTC
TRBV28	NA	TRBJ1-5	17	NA	CASSLSGGRVSNQPQHF	TGTGCCAGCAGTTTAAGCGGAGGGAGGGTAAGCAATCAGCCCCAGCATTTT
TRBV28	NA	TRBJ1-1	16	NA	CASSFMYRELRTEAFF	TGTGCCAGCAGTTTTATGTACAGGGAGTTACGCACTGAAGCTTTCTTT
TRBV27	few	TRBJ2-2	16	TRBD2	CASSLLSGGGTGELFF	TGTGCCAGCAGTTTATTAAGCGGGGGAGGGACCGGGGAGCTGTTTTTT
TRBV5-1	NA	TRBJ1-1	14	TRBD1	CASSLAGGNTEAFF	TGCGCCAGCAGCTTGGCAGGGGGGAACACTGAAGCTTTCTTT
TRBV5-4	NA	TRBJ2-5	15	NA	CASSYPSGGGETQYF	TGTGCCAGCAGCTACCCCAGCGGCGGGGGCGAGACCCAGTACTTC
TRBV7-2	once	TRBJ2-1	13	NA	CASSLAVLNEQFF	TGTGCCAGCAGCTTAGCGGTGTTGAATGAGCAGTTCTTC
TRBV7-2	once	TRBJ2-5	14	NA	CASSLVPSQETQYF	TGTGCCAGCAGCTTAGTTCCCTCCCAAGAGACCCAGTACTTC
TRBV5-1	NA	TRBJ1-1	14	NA	CASSLAGGNTEAFF	TGCGCCAGCAGCTTGGCTGGGGGGAACACTGAAGCTTTCTTT
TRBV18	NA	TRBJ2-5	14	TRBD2	CASSPGLATETQYF	TGTGCCAGCTCACCGGGACTAGCGACGGAGACCCAGTACTTC
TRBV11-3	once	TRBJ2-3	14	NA	CASSGSMPTDTQYF	TGTGCCAGCAGCGGCTCAATGCCAACAGATACGCAGTATTTT
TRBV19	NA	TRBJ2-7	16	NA	CASSLSEASSSYEQYF	TGTGCCAGTAGTCTCTCGGAGGCTTCCAGCTCCTACGAGCAGTACTTC
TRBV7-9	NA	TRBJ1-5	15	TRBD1	CASSFGTGSYQPQHF	TGTGCCAGCAGTTTTGGGACAGGGTCATATCAGCCCCAGCATTTT
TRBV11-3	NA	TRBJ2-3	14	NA	CASSFEDQSDTQYF	TGTGCCAGCAGCTTCGAGGACCAAAGTGATACGCAGTATTTT
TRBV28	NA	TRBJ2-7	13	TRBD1	CASRTGVGYEQYF	TGTGCCAGCAGGACAGGGGTCGGTTACGAGCAGTACTTC
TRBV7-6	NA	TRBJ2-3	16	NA	CASSLAAGSLPDTQYF	TGTGCCAGCAGCTTAGCGGCAGGGTCCCTGCCAGATACGCAGTATTTT
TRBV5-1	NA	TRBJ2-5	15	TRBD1	CASSSQGTAQETQYF	TGCGCCAGCAGCTCCCAAGGGACAGCTCAAGAGACCCAGTACTTC
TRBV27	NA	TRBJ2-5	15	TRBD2	CASSLRSGGQETQYF	TGTGCCAGCAGTTTGCGTAGCGGGGGGCAAGAGACCCAGTACTTC
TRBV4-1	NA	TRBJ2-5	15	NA	CASSKPGAFSETQYF	TGCGCCAGCAGCAAACCCGGGGCATTTTCGGAGACCCAGTACTTC
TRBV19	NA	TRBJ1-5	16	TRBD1	CASSAHRGGSNQPQHF	TGTGCCAGTAGTGCCCACAGGGGGGGGAGCAATCAGCCCCAGCATTTT
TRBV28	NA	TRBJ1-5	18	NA	CASSKLGAAVPGNQPQHF	TGTGCCAGCAGTAAACTCGGGGCAGCGGTCCCCGGCAATCAGCCCCAGCATTTT
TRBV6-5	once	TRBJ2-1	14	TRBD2	CASSTTSGHNEQFF	TGTGCCAGCAGTACGACTAGCGGTCACAATGAGCAGTTCTTC
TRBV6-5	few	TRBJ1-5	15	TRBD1	CASSAGGTGYQPQHF	TGTGCCAGCAGTGCAGGAGGGACAGGTTACCAGCCCCAGCATTTT
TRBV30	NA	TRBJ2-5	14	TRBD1	CAGDSTGGRETQYF	TGTGCGGGTGATTCGACAGGGGGGCGAGAGACCCAGTACTTC
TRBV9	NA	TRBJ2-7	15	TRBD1	CASSVGGDRSYEQYF	TGTGCCAGCAGCGTAGGGGGGGACAGGTCGTACGAGCAGTACTTC
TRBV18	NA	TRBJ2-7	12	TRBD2	CASSPIAGDTYF	TGTGCCAGCTCACCAATAGCGGGGGACACATACTTC
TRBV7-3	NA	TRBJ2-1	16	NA	CASSFSSGGFYNEQFF	TGTGCCAGCAGCTTCAGTTCCGGGGGATTCTACAATGAGCAGTTCTTC
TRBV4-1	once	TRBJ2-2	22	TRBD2	CASSQVVDVPGLAGGWTGELFF	TGCGCCAGCAGCCAAGTCGTTGATGTTCCGGGACTAGCGGGGGGCTGGACCGGGGAGCTGTTTTTT
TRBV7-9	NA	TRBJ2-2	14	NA	CASSYYWGAGELFF	TGTGCCAGCAGCTACTACTGGGGGGCCGGGGAGCTGTTTTTT
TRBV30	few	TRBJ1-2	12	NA	CAWSVGTYGYTF	TGTGCCTGGAGTGTGGGGACCTATGGCTACACCTTC
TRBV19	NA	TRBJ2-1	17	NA	CASSLGFYLGSYNEQFF	TGTGCCAGTAGTTTAGGGTTTTATTTAGGCTCCTACAATGAGCAGTTCTTC
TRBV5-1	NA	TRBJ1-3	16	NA	CASSLGPGSSGNTIYF	TGCGCCAGCAGCTTGGGTCCGGGTAGCTCTGGAAACACCATATATTTT
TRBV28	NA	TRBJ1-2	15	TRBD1	CASSLGTGPNYGYTF	TGTGCCAGCAGTCTGGGGACAGGCCCTAACTATGGCTACACCTTC
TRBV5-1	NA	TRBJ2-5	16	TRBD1	CASSLLGTGGAETQYF	TGCGCCAGCAGCTTGCTCGGGACAGGGGGCGCAGAGACCCAGTACTTC
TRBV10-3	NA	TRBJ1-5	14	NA	CAISEPTLNQPQHF	TGTGCCATCAGTGAGCCTACACTTAATCAGCCCCAGCATTTT
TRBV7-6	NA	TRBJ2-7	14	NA	CASSLAGPVQEQYF	TGTGCCAGCAGCTTAGCGGGACCCGTCCAAGAGCAGTACTTC
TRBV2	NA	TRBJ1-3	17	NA	CASSVWSEQSSGNTIYF	TGTGCCAGCAGTGTTTGGTCGGAACAGAGCTCTGGAAACACCATATATTTT
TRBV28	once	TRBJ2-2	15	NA	CASMWAVKNTGELFF	TGTGCCAGCATGTGGGCAGTGAAGAACACCGGGGAGCTGTTTTTT
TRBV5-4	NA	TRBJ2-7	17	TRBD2	CASSLAGAGGLGGEQYF	TGTGCCAGCAGCTTGGCCGGTGCGGGGGGGCTCGGTGGCGAGCAGTACTTC
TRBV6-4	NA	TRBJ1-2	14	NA	CASSKEGGGYGYTF	TGTGCCAGCAGTAAGGAAGGTGGGGGCTATGGCTACACCTTC
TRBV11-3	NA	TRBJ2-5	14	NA	CASSLGAHQETQYF	TGTGCCAGCAGCTTAGGGGCACACCAAGAGACCCAGTACTTC
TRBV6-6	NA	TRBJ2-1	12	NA	CASSYSGNEQFF	TGTGCCAGCAGTTACTCGGGCAATGAGCAGTTCTTC